These T cell receptor beta chains were read from a single sample in a study of T cell changes during pregnancy in multiple sclerosis. Method: immunoSEQ multiplex PCR; TCRdb's copy keeps in-frame clones and lacks some. In the table there are about 61,000 clones, roughly nine tenths of which are singletons. The sample was peripheral blood, taken in the first trimester of pregnancy. These receptors were taken from a female donor in good health, enrolled as a control in a pregnancy study. CDR3s include the opening cysteine and the closing phenylalanine or tryptophan. The D gene is left open where the match is weak. Clone size is shown for a subset of rows, as once, few, many or a class of expanded clone.

>TRBD2|.|TRBV27|TRBJ2-1
TGTGCCAGCAGTTTATTCACGGGGGGGGACAATGAGCAGTTCTTC
CASSLFTGGDNEQFF
>.|.|TRBV6-6|TRBJ2-2
TGTGCCAGCAGTTCGACTCCCGGGGGAACCGGGGAGCTGTTTTTT
CASSSTPGGTGELFF
>TRBD1|once|TRBV19|TRBJ2-4
TGTGCCAGTAGTATGGTGGGACAGGGAAACATTCAGTACTTC
CASSMVGQGNIQYF
>TRBD1|.|TRBV6-1|TRBJ2-7
TGTGCCAGCAGTCTCGGGACAGGGAAGGGCGAGCAGTACTTC
CASSLGTGKGEQYF
>.|.|TRBV7-2|TRBJ1-6
TGTGCCAGCAGCTTACGCAGGCTAAATTCACCCCTCCACTTT
CASSLRRLNSPLHF
>.|.|TRBV25-1|TRBJ1-2
TGTGCCAGCAGTGAATATGCGGCAGCTCTCTATGGCTACACCTTC
CASSEYAAALYGYTF
>.|.|TRBV9|TRBJ1-1
TGTGCCAGCAGCGTCGATGATTTCCCAGGGAAAGGGGATGAAGGGACTGAAGCTTTCTTT
CASSVDDFPGKGDEGTEAFF
>.|.|TRBV9|TRBJ1-1
TGTGCCAGCAGCGTTCACGGACAGAACACTGAAGCTTTCTTT
CASSVHGQNTEAFF
>.|.|TRBV9|TRBJ2-1
TGTGCCAGCAGCGACCGAAAACCTAGCGTTACCACCTACAATGAGCAGTTCTTC
CASSDRKPSVTTYNEQFF
>.|once|TRBV28|TRBJ2-7
TGTGCCAGCAACACGCCCGGACTATCGAGCTCCTACGAGCAGTACTTC
CASNTPGLSSSYEQYF
>.|.|TRBV28|TRBJ1-1
TGTGCCAGCATGCTGGGGCGCACTGAAGCTTTCTTT
CASMLGRTEAFF
>.|.|TRBV29-1|TRBJ2-2
TGCAGCGTTGCCAGGGCGGCCGGGGAGCTGTTTTTT
CSVARAAGELFF
>TRBD1|.|TRBV2|TRBJ1-3
TGTGCCAGCAGACCGGGACAGGGCCCTCCAAGATATTTT
CASRPGQGPPRYF
>.|.|TRBV5-4|TRBJ1-2
TGTGCCAGCAGCTTGGCCTTAACACAGGGAGTGGGCGGCTACACCTTC
CASSLALTQGVGGYTF
>TRBD2|.|TRBV10-3|TRBJ2-3
TGTGCCATGGGACTAGCGTGGGATACGCAGTATTTT
CAMGLAWDTQYF
>.|.|TRBV5-1|TRBJ2-1
TGCGCCAGCAGGGGGACTTCCTACAATGAGCAGTTCTTC
CASRGTSYNEQFF
>TRBD2|.|TRBV6-4|TRBJ2-1
TGTGCCAGCAGTGACTCAGCGGGGGGCTACAATGAGCAGTTCTTC
CASSDSAGGYNEQFF
>.|.|TRBV4-2|TRBJ2-5
TGTGCCAGCAGCCAAGAGGGAAGGACATCGGGAGAGGAGACCCAGTACTTC
CASSQEGRTSGEETQYF
>.|.|TRBV15|TRBJ1-5
TGTGCCACCAGCAGTAACGGGAACCAGCCCCAGCATTTT
CATSSNGNQPQHF
>.|.|TRBV7-2|TRBJ2-7
TGTGCCAGCAGCTTCCTCCGAGCATCCCCTTACGAGCAGTACTTC
CASSFLRASPYEQYF
>.|.|TRBV28|TRBJ1-4
TGTGCCAGCAGTTTGGGGGCGACACAGGGTGGGGAAAAACTGTTTTTT
CASSLGATQGGEKLFF
>.|.|TRBV30|TRBJ2-7
TGTGCCTGGAGGAGGGGGGGTTCTCGCTACGAGCAGTACTTC
CAWRRGGSRYEQYF
>.|.|TRBV9|TRBJ2-1
TGTGCCAGCAGCCCCCTTCAGGTAGCGAGGGATGAGCAGTTCTTC
CASSPLQVARDEQFF
>TRBD1|.|TRBV7-6|TRBJ2-2
TGTGCCAGCAGCGGATACAGGGGGCGGGCCGGGGAGCTGTTTTTT
CASSGYRGRAGELFF
>TRBD1|.|TRBV6-5|TRBJ2-2
TGTGCCAGCAGTGACCAGGGGGCTTCAGGGGAGCTGTTTTTT
CASSDQGASGELFF
>.|once|TRBV7-9|TRBJ2-7
TGTGCCAGCAGCTTAGGGTACAGGACCTACGAGCAGTACTTC
CASSLGYRTYEQYF
>.|.|TRBV30|TRBJ2-7
TGTGCCTGGAGTGGCCTATACGAGCAGTACTTC
CAWSGLYEQYF
>.|.|TRBV6-6|TRBJ1-1
TGTGCCAGCAGCTGGACAGCGAACACTGAAGCTTTCTTT
CASSWTANTEAFF
>.|.|TRBV10-3|TRBJ2-3
TGTGCCATCAGTGAGTCGGGGGGGCGGGGCCGCACAGATACGCAGTATTTT
CAISESGGRGRTDTQYF